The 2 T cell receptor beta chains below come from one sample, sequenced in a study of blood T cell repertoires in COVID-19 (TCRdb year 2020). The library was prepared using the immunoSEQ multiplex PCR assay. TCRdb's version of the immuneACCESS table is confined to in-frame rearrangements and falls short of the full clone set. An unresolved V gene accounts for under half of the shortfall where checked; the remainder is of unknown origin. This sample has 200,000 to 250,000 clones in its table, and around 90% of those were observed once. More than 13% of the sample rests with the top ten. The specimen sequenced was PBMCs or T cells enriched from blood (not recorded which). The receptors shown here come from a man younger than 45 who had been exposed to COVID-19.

The DNA for the CDR3 is TGTGCCAGCAGTGGACAGGGGCGCAATCAGCCCCAGCATTTT. It is translated as CASSGQGRNQPQHF. The chain uses TRBV6-6 and TRBJ1-5, with TRBD1 identical over 9 bases. CDR1 MNHNY and CDR2 SVGAGI come from the germline V gene (reference sequence). J lost 2 bases, V lost 5 bases, and 1 base had no gene match. The CDR3 runs to 14 residues.

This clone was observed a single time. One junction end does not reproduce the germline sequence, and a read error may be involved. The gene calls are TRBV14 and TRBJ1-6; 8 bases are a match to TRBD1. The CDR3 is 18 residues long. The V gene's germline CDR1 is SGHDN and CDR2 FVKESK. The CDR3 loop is CASSQEGGTGRYTSPLHF. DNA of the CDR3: TGTGCCAGCAGCCAAGAAGGGGGGACAGGACGATATACTTCACCCCTCCACTTT.